This T cell receptor (beta chain) was sequenced during a study of identical twins. Findings and caveats of the study: Out-of-frame alpha sequences common to twins exhibited a surplus of low generation probability.

The CDR3 has 13 residues. Germline V CDR1 and CDR2: MNHEY, SVGEGT. V gave up 5 bases and J gave up 3 bases; unmatched junction bases: 4. With template switching, a universal primer site was added, and the cDNA carried unique molecular identifiers. TCRdb called the 5' RACE reads again in MiXCR, with one record for every CDR3 protein. The sample gives under 900,000 distinct CDR3 sequences, 12% of which show up once; around 1.5% is in the top ten. Of note for this clonotype: The antigen is not known.

These data were also reused for a study on yellow fever vaccine responses in identical twins.

This receptor was taken from a woman between 18 and 30 years old in good health. Sequencing was performed on PBMCs. The chain carries TRBV6-2 or TRBV6-3 and TRBJ2-7; TRBD1 aligns across 7 bases. The CDR3 DNA reads as TGTGCCAGCAGTCGACAGGGTAGCTACGAGCAGTACGTC. The encoded protein is CASSRQGSYEQYV.